A single T cell receptor beta chain is shown here with its context. Its antigen is unknown. The sample is drawn from a study of blood T cells in healthy people across ages. Study-level points and caveats: Older age coincided with a roughly linear decline in TCR beta diversity per million T cells.

Then a second PCR, running roughly 7 to 11 cycles, was carried out with a sample-barcoded 5' primer and a J-beta primer mix. Each of the cDNA molecules was tagged by a template-switch adaptor with 12 random nucleotides. TCRdb analysed the 5' RACE reads with MiXCR anew, one entry per CDR3 protein. This repertoire shows hundreds of thousands of distinct CDR3 sequences, around 50% found once; its top ten account for around 24%. The germline V and J ends were trimmed by 0 bases and 1 base, with 13 bases remaining between them. The CDR3 length is 16 residues. Germline CDR1 reads SGHRS; CDR2 reads YFSETQ. The sample comprised blood. V and J are TRBV5-1 and TRBJ2-5; D ambiguous. The origin of this receptor is a man in his forties in good health. CDR3 bases: TGCGCCAGCAGCTTGGCCTTGCTGGGGTCCCAAGAGACCCAGTACTTC. Translating gives CASSLALLGSQETQYF.